The subject of this entry is one T cell receptor beta chain. The antigen is not known. Method: immunoSEQ multiplex PCR; TCRdb's copy keeps in-frame clones and lacks some. This sample yields 40,000 to 55,000 clones, of which 85% to 90% are seen a single time; 0.51% belongs to the top ten. V dropped 0 bases and J dropped 5 bases, with 11 bases sitting between them. The CDR3 runs to 15 residues. Germline V CDR1 and CDR2: MNHNS, SASEGT. The sample comes from a study of regulatory and conventional T cells in RAG deficiency. Study-wide findings and caveats: In Omenn syndrome, sorted "Tregs" may be peripherally activated cells. Treg unique TCR beta sequences were approximately 100-fold fewer in Omenn syndrome and CID/AS patients than controls.

Genomic DNA came from blood conventional CD4+ T cells gated CD25-low CD127-high. This same sample was also part of a study on regulatory T cells. That paper states: Amplification used 52 TRBV primers and 13 TRBJ primers.

Material: CD4+ effector T cells sorted from blood. The rearrangement links TRBV6-1 to TRBJ1-5; D ambiguous. The receptor was derived from a human donor in good health. The CDR3 sequence: CASSEARQADQPQHF. CDR3 coding DNA: TGTGCCAGCAGTGAAGCGCGCCAGGCAGATCAGCCCCAGCATTTT.